Shown below are 12 T cell receptor beta chains from a single sample sequenced in a study of PD-1 blockade in classical Hodgkin lymphoma. Time point in this sample: newly diagnosed, previously untreated cHL patient sample. The study isolated CD8+ T cells from thawed PBMCs by magnetic negative selection. TCRdb keeps only in-frame clones here, not all; method: immunoSEQ multiplex PCR. The sample has tens of thousands of clones, around nine tenths seen once. The sequenced sample consisted of CD8+ T cells from blood. The origin of the receptors is a human donor with classical Hodgkin lymphoma.

The V gene is TRBV27, the J gene TRBJ2-1; possibly TRBD1 for D (6 bases). The CDR3 is 14 residues long. The V gene lost 4 bases and the J gene lost 10 bases, with 17 bases spanning the gap. Germline-derived CDR1 and CDR2 are MNHEY and SMNVEV (reference sequence). The CDR3 DNA reads TGTGCCAGCAGTTCGACCCTTGGGACAAACGAGCAGTTCTTC. Its protein product is CASSSTLGTNEQFF.

The CDR3 spells CAISEQGQGAYTEAFF. CDR3 in DNA: TGTGCCATCAGTGAGCAGGGACAGGGGGCGTACACTGAAGCTTTCTTT. The gene calls are TRBV10-3 and TRBJ1-1; 12 positions agree with TRBD1. Germline lookup yields CDR1 ENHRY and CDR2 SYGVKD. The CDR3 has 16 residues. The V and J ends lost 2 bases and 3 bases, in that order; junction bases with no gene match: 4.

J is TRBJ2-3 and V is TRBV27; D uncertain. With 3 bases removed from V and 5 bases from J, the gap between germline ends came to 15 bases. Germline V gene lookup returns CDR1 MNHEY and CDR2 SMNVEV (reference sequence). The CDR3 is 15 residues long. CDR3 nucleotide sequence: TGTGCCAGCAGTTTTAGTCCCGCGCTTTTAGATACGCAGTATTTT. Translated: CASSFSPALLDTQYF.

The chain recombines TRBV6-5 with TRBJ1-1; 9 nucleotides match TRBD1. Germline V gives CDR1 MNHEY, CDR2 SVGAGI. CDR3 length: 16 amino acids. Germline trimming cut 2 bases from V and 3 bases from J; bases unmatched to any gene: 7. The CDR3 loop is CASSYNWDRADTEAFF. For the CDR3, the DNA is TGTGCCAGCAGTTACAATTGGGACAGGGCGGACACTGAAGCTTTCTTT.

The J gene is TRBJ2-1, the V gene TRBV6-4, with D tentatively TRBD1 or TRBD2 (5 bases each). Germline CDR1 and CDR2: MRHNA and SNTAGT. Trimming shortened V by 2 bases and J by 4 bases, and 12 bases separated the two germline ends. CDR3 size: 15 residues. The CDR3 spells CASSDGTGTYNEQFF. The CDR3 DNA is TGTGCCAGCAGTGACGGGACGGGAACATACAATGAGCAGTTCTTC.

CDR3 DNA sequence: TGTGCCAGCTCACCTATCGCAATCGCCGGAAACACCATATATTTT. Translating it yields CASSPIAIAGNTIYF. This rearrangement joins TRBV18 to TRBJ1-3; no clear D gene. In germline, CDR1 is KGHSH, CDR2 LQKENI. The V and J ends lost 3 bases and 4 bases respectively, with 13 bases between them. The CDR3 totals 15 residues.

The chain joins TRBV9 to TRBJ2-3, with TRBD1 identical over 8 bases. Losses at the gene ends were 0 bases for V and 2 bases for J; bases not matched to a gene: 5. The germline V gene encodes CDR1 SGDLS and CDR2 YYNGEE. This CDR3 comprises 16 residues. The CDR3 here is CASSVVGQGITDTQYF. The CDR3 DNA follows: TGTGCCAGCAGCGTAGTAGGACAGGGAATCACAGATACGCAGTATTTT. The complete variable domain, with remaining parts taken from reference TRBV9 and TRBJ2-3, reads DSGVTQTPKHLITATGQRVTLRCSPRSGDLSVYWYQQSLDQGLQFLIQYYNGEERAKGNILERFSAQQFPDLHSELNLSSLELGDSALYFCASSVVGQGITDTQYFGPGTRLTVL.

This rearrangement joins TRBV5-4 to TRBJ2-4; 8 nucleotides line up with TRBD2. V lost 0 bases, J lost 0 bases, and 5 bases stayed unmatched. This CDR3 contains 17 residues. CDR1 is SGHNT and CDR2 is YYREEE in the germline V gene (reference sequence). The CDR3 nucleotides read TGTGCCAGCAGCTTGGATATTAGCGGGGTAGCCAAAAACATTCAGTACTTC. As protein: CASSLDISGVAKNIQYF. Drawing the rest from reference TRBV5-4 and TRBJ2-4, the complete variable domain is ETGVTQSPTHLIKTRGQQVTLRCSSQSGHNTVSWYQQALGQGPQFIFQYYREEENGRGNFPPRFSGLQFPNYSSELNVNALELDDSALYLCASSLDISGVAKNIQYFGAGTRLSVL.

This sequence joins TRBV25-1 and TRBJ2-7, with D possibly being TRBD1 or TRBD2 (6 bases each). V was clipped by 6 bases and J by 3 bases, with 15 bases between them. The germline V gene encodes CDR1 MGHDK and CDR2 SYGVNS. There are 14 residues in the CDR3. CDR3 coding DNA: TGTGCCAGCAGCAGGGGAGGCAGTGGCTACGAGCAGTACTTC. It encodes CASSRGGSGYEQYF.

This clone was seen a single time. This rearrangement joins TRBV29-1 to TRBJ2-4; 10 bases are shared with TRBD2. The CDR3 totals 12 residues. Germline V gene lookup returns CDR1 SQVTM and CDR2 ANQGSEA. The V gene end was trimmed by 4 bases and the J gene end by 7 bases; junction bases not matched to a gene: 1. This CDR3 reads CSVVSGGNIQYF. The CDR3 coding sequence is TGCAGCGTTGTTAGCGGGGGGAACATTCAGTACTTC.

This rearrangement joins TRBV5-6 to TRBJ2-5; D ambiguous. Trimming stripped 0 bases from V and 1 base from J, with 4 bases between. Germline-derived CDR1 and CDR2 are SGHDT and YYEEEE. This CDR3 spans 13 amino acids. CDR3 loop: CASSLGPQETQYF. CDR3 sequence (DNA): TGTGCCAGCAGCTTGGGACCCCAAGAGACCCAGTACTTC. The whole variable domain, filled in from reference TRBV5-6 and TRBJ2-5, reads DAGVTQSPTHLIKTRGQQVTLRCSPKSGHDTVSWYQQALGQGPQFIFQYYEEEERQRGNFPDRFSGHQFPNYSSELNVNALLLGDSALYLCASSLGPQETQYFGPGTRLLVL.

The genes are TRBV7-9 and TRBJ1-1, with D possibly TRBD1 on 5 matching bases. Germline V CDR1 and CDR2: SEHNR, FQNEAQ (reference sequence). The CDR3 extends over 15 amino acids. V was pared by 6 bases and J by 0 bases, with 14 bases between. The CDR3, as DNA: TGTGCCAGCAGAACGGGCGACAGCCTGAACACTGAAGCTTTCTTT. Its translation: CASRTGDSLNTEAFF.